Following are 3 T cell receptor beta chains from one sample sequenced in a study of lymphopenia after photon versus proton radiotherapy. TCRdb's copy holds only in-frame clones and misses some; the assay was immunoSEQ multiplex PCR. The sample lists roughly 61,000 clones, 87% occurring once. The sample here was peripheral blood, taken from a patient treated with proton-based radiotherapy. The source of these receptors is a man of 80 years or more with esophageal cancer.

The chain recombines TRBV25-1 with TRBJ1-4; D remains ambiguous. Germline loops: CDR1 MGHDK, CDR2 SYGVNS. The CDR3 is made up of 14 amino acids. V was pared by 4 bases and J by 4 bases, with 10 bases between. Here the CDR3 reads CASSGVNFNEKLFF. The CDR3 DNA is TGTGCCAGCAGTGGGGTTAACTTTAATGAAAAACTGTTTTTT.

This clone was counted only a few times. The chain uses TRBV19 and TRBJ2-7; TRBD2 is a possible D gene (6 bases). Germline V gene sequence: CDR1 LNHDA, CDR2 SQIVND (reference sequence). V lost 8 bases, J lost 7 bases, and 27 bases lay in between. The CDR3 extends over 16 amino acids. The CDR3 region has the DNA TGTGCCAGTGCCAGTGAACACGGGGGTTTTTCTCGGGAGCAGTACTTC. This gives the protein CASASEHGGFSREQYF.

The rearrangement uses TRBV19 and TRBJ2-7; 11 positions match TRBD1. In germline, CDR1 is LNHDA, CDR2 SQIVND (reference sequence). V was pared by 7 bases and J by 3 bases, with 5 bases of the junction left unmatched. There are 14 residues in the CDR3. This CDR3 is CASNSGTGGYEQYF. The CDR3 nucleotides read TGTGCCAGTAATTCCGGGACAGGGGGCTACGAGCAGTACTTC.